This paragraph covers one T cell receptor beta chain sequence. What it binds is unknown. Trimming took 3 bases from V and 1 from J; bases not matched to a gene: 2. The V gene's germline CDR1 is SGHAT and CDR2 FQNNGV. The CDR3 is made up of 15 amino acids. This entry belongs to a study of CD8+CD57+ T cells in acquired aplastic anemia. Study details: Sorted CD4+ and CD8+ cells yielded roughly 3 ug of DNA on average.

Sequencing was done on patients that had shown CD8+CD57+ cell expansion by flow cytometry. Diagnosis of severe acquired aplastic anemia applied to all patients. The TCR beta profiling, which covered VDJ combination and CDR3 sequence, was carried out using genomic DNA as the template. Each CDR3 protein gets one entry after TCRdb re-called the reads with MiXCR. The data show some 98,000 distinct CDR3 sequences, with around two thirds seen just once and roughly two thirds held by the top ten. Findings and caveats of the study: For CD8+ Simpson's diversity, patients and controls showed no significant difference.

The sequence derives from a human donor with aplastic anemia. Sequenced input: sorted CD4+, CD8+, or CD8+CD57+ T cells (not recorded which) from PBMCs. The chain is built from TRBV11-2 and TRBJ2-3; TRBD2 matches at 9 bases. CDR3 sequence (DNA): TGTGCCAGCAGCTTCCGGACTAGCGGCACAGATACGCAGTATTTT. The encoded protein is CASSFRTSGTDTQYF.